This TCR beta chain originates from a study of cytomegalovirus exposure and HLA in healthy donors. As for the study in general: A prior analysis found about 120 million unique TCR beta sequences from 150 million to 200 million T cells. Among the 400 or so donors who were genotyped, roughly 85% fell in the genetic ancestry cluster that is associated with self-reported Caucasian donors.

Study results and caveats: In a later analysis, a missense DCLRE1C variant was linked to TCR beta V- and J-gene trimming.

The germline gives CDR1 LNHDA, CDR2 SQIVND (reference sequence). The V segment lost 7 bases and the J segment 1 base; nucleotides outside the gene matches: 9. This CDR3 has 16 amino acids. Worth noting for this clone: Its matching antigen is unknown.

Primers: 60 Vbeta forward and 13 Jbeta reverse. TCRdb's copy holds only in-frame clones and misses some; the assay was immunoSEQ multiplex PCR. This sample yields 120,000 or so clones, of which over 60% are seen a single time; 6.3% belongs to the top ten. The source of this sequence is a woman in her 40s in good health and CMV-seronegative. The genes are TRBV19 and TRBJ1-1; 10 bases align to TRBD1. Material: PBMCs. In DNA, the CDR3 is TGTGCCAGTACCAATATCCGGACAGGGGGGAACACTGAAGCTTTCTTT. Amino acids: CASTNIRTGGNTEAFF. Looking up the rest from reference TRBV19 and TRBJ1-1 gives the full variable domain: DGGITQSPKYLFRKEGQNVTLSCEQNLNHDAMYWYRQDPGQGLRLIYYSQIVNDFQKGDIAEGYSVSREKKESFPLTVTSAQKNPTAFYLCASTNIRTGGNTEAFFGQGTRLTVV.